The sequence of this T cell receptor beta chain was determined in a study of OX40 agonist ivuxolimab in advanced cancers. Study-level background: The treatment was a fully human IgG2 OX40 agonist, ivuxolimab.

CDR3 size: 13 residues. Trimming at V came to 8 bases and at J to 1 base, leaving 1 base not matched to a gene. In germline, CDR1 is SGHAT, CDR2 FQNNGV. This table comes from immunoSEQ multiplex PCR, and its TCRdb copy is limited to in-frame clones, with some not included. This repertoire shows about 100,000 clones, over 85% found once; its top ten account for under 0.8%. The sequence was obtained from an adult with an advanced solid tumor such as melanoma, head and neck, liver or kidney cancer. The chain employs TRBV11-2 and TRBJ2-3, with TRBD1 matching 9 bases. The sample here was CD4+ or CD8+ T cells sorted from blood, taken in a trial of the OX40 agonist ivuxolimab. The CDR3 is CASRTGGTDTQYF. The CDR3 DNA reads as TGTGCCAGCCGGACAGGGGGCACAGATACGCAGTATTTT.